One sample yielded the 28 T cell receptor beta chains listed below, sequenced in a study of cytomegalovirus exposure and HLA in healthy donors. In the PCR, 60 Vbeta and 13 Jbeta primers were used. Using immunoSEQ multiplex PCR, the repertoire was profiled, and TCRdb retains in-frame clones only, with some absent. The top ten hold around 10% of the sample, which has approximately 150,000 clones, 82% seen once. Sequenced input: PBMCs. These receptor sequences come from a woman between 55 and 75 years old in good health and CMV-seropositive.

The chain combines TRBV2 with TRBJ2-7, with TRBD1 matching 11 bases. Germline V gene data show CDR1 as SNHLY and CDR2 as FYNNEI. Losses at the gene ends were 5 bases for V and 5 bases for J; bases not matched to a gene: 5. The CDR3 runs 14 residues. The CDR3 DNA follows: TGTGCCAGCAGTACGGGACAGGGGGTGCACGAGCAGTACTTC. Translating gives CASSTGQGVHEQYF.

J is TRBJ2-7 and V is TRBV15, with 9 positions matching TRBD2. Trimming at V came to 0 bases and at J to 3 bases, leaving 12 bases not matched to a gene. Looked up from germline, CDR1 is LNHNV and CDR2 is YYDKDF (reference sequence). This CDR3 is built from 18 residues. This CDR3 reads CATSRDRGRADFGYEQYF. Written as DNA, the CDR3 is TGTGCCACCAGCAGAGATCGCGGGAGGGCCGATTTTGGCTACGAGCAGTACTTC.

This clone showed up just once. The CDR3 nucleotides are TGTGCCAGCAGTTGGCACCGGGACAGGGAGTATGATACGCAGTATTTT. Translation gives CASSWHRDREYDTQYF. The chain employs TRBV28 and TRBJ2-3, with 9 bases identical to TRBD1. The CDR3 covers 16 residues. CDR1 and CDR2 from the germline V gene are MDHEN and SYDVKM. Germline trimming cut 4 bases from V and 6 bases from J; bases unmatched to any gene: 11.

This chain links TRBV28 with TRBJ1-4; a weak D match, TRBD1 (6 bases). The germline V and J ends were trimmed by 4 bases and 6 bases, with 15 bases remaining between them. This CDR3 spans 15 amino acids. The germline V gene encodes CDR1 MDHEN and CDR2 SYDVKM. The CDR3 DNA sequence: TGTGCCAGCAGTTCCAGGGGAGGGGGGTATGAAAAACTGTTTTTT. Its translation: CASSSRGGGYEKLFF.

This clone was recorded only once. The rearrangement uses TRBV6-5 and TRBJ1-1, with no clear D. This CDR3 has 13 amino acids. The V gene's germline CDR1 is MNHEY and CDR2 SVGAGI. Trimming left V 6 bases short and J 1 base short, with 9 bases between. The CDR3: CASSLPGNTEAFF. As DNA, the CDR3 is TGTGCCAGCAGCCTGCCAGGGAACACTGAAGCTTTCTTT.

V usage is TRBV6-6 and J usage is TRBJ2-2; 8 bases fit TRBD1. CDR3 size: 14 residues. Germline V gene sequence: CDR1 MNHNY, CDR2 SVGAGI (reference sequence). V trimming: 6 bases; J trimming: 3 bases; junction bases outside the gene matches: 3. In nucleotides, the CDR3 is TGTGCCAGCAGGCAGGGGGCTTACACCGGGGAGCTGTTTTTT. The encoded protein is CASRQGAYTGELFF.

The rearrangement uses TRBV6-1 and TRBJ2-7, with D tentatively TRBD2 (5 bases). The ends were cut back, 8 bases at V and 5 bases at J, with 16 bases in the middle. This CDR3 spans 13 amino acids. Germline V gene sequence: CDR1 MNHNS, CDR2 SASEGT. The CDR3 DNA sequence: TGTGCCAGCCGCGAACAAAATAGCGACGAGCAGTACTTC. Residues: CASREQNSDEQYF.

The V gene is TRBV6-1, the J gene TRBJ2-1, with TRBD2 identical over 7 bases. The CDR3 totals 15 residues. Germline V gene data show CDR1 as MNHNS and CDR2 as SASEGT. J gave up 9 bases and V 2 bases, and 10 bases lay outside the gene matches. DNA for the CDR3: TGTGCCAGCAGTGAAATGGTAGCGGGTGGAGTTGAGCAGTTCTTC. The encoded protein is CASSEMVAGGVEQFF.

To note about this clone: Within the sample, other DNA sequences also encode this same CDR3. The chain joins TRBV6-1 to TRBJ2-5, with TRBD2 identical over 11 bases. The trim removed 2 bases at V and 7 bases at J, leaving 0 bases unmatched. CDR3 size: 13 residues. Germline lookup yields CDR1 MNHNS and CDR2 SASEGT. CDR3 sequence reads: CASSELAGGTQYF. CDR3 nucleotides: TGTGCCAGCAGTGAACTAGCGGGGGGGACCCAGTACTTC.

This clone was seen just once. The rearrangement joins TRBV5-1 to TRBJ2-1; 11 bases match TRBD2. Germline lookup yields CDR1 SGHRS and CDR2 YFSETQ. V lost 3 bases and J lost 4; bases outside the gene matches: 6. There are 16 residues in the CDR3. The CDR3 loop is CASSSRLAGNYNEQFF. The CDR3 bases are TGCGCCAGCAGCTCCCGACTAGCGGGGAATTACAATGAGCAGTTCTTC. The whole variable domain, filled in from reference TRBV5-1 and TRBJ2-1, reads KAGVTQTPRYLIKTRGQQVTLSCSPISGHRSVSWYQQTPGQGLQFLFEYFSETQRNKGNFPGRFSGRQFSNSRSEMNVSTLELGDSALYLCASSSRLAGNYNEQFFGPGTRLTVL.

This CDR3 reads CASSLGAGAHNEQFF. The CDR3 nucleotides read TGCGCCAGCAGCTTGGGAGCGGGAGCGCACAATGAGCAGTTCTTC. The V gene is TRBV5-1, the J gene TRBJ2-1; the match to TRBD2 covers 8 bases. The CDR3 extends over 15 amino acids. V shed 0 bases, J shed 5 bases, and the junction held 4 bases outside the gene matches. Per germline, CDR1 SGHRS and CDR2 YFSETQ. The whole variable domain, remainder taken from reference TRBV5-1 and TRBJ2-1, is KAGVTQTPRYLIKTRGQQVTLSCSPISGHRSVSWYQQTPGQGLQFLFEYFSETQRNKGNFPGRFSGRQFSNSRSEMNVSTLELGDSALYLCASSLGAGAHNEQFFGPGTRLTVL.

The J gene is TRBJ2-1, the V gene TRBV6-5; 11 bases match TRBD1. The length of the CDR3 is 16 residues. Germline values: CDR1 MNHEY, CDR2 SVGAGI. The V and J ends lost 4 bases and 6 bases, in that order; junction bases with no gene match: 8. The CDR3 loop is CASSLGTGGNPNEQFF. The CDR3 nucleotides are TGTGCCAGCAGTTTAGGGACAGGGGGAAACCCCAATGAGCAGTTCTTC.

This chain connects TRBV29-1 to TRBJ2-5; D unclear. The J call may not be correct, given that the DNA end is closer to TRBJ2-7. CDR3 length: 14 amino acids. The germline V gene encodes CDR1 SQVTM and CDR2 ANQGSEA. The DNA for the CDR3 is TGCAGCGTTGAACAGACATCAAGCTCCTACGAGCAGTACTTC. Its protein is CSVEQTSSSYEQYF.

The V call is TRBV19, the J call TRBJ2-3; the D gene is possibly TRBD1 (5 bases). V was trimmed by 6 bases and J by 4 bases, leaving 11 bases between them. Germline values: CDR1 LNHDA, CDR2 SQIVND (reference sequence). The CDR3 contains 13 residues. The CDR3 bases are TGTGCCAGTAGCATTGGGGCCGCAGATACGCAGTATTTT. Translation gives CASSIGAADTQYF.

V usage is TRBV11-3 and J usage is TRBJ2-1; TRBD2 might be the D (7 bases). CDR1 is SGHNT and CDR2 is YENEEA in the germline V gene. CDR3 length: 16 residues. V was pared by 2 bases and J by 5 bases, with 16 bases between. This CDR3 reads CASSLWGGPEDNEQFF. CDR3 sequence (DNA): TGTGCCAGCAGCTTATGGGGGGGGCCCGAGGACAATGAGCAGTTCTTC.

The CDR3 reads CASSFGGIAYEQYF. DNA of the CDR3: TGTGCCAGCAGCTTCGGCGGGATTGCCTACGAGCAGTACTTC. The chain recombines TRBV7-2 with TRBJ2-7, with a weak D call TRBD2 (6 bases). Germline V gene data show CDR1 as SGHTA and CDR2 as FQGNSA. The CDR3 has 14 residues. Trimming shortened V by 3 bases and J by 2 bases, and 11 bases separated the two germline ends. Full variable domain (outside the CDR3, taken from reference TRBV7-2 and TRBJ2-7): GAGVSQSPSNKVTEKGKDVELRCDPISGHTALYWYRQSLGQGLEFLIYFQGNSAPDKSGLPSDRFSAERTGGSVSTLTIQRTQQEDSAVYLCASSFGGIAYEQYFGPGTRLTVT.

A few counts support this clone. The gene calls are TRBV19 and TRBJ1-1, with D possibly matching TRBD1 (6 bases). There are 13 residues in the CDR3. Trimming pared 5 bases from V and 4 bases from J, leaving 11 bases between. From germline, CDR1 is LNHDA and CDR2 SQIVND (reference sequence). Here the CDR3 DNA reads TGTGCCAGTAGTTTCACAGGGTCCACTGAAGCTTTCTTT. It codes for CASSFTGSTEAFF.

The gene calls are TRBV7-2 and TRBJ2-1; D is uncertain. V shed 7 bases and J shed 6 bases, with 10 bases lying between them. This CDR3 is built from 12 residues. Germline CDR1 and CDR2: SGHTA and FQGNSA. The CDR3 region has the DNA TGTGCCAGCACCCAGGTCGGCAATGAGCAGTTCTTC. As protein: CASTQVGNEQFF.

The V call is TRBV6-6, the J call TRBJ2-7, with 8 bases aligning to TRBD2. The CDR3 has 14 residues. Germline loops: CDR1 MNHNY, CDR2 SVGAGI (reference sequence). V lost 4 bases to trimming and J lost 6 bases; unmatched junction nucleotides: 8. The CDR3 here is CASSSTGGPREQYF. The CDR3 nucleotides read TGTGCCAGCAGTTCCACGGGAGGGCCACGCGAGCAGTACTTC.

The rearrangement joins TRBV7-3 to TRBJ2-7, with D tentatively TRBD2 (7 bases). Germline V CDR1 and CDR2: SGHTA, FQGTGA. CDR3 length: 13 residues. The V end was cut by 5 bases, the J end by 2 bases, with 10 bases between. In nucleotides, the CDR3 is TGTGCCAGCAGCGTAGGGGGGGCCTACGAGCAGTACTTC. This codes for CASSVGGAYEQYF.

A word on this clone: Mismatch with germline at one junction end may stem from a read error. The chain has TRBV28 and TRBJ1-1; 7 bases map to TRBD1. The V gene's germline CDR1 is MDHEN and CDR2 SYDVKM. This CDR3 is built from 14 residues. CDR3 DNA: TGTGCCAGCAGGTTATGGGGACAGAGGACTGAAGCTTTCTTT. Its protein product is CASRLWGQRTEAFF. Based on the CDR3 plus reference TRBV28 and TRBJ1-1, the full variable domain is DVKVTQSSRYLVKRTGEKVFLECVQDMDHENMFWYRQDPGLGLRLIYFSYDVKMKEKGDIPEGYSVSREKKERFSLILESASTNQTSMYLCASRLWGQRTEAFFGQGTRLTVV.

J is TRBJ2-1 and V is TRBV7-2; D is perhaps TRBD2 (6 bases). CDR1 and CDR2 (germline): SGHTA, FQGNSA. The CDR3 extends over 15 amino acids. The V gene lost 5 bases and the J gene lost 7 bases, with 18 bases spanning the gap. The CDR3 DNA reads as TGTGCCAGCAGCAGGGACTCCGCCCCCTTGAATGAGCAGTTCTTC. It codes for CASSRDSAPLNEQFF. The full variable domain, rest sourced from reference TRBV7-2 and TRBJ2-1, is GAGVSQSPSNKVTEKGKDVELRCDPISGHTALYWYRQSLGQGLEFLIYFQGNSAPDKSGLPSDRFSAERTGGSVSTLTIQRTQQEDSAVYLCASSRDSAPLNEQFFGPGTRLTVL.

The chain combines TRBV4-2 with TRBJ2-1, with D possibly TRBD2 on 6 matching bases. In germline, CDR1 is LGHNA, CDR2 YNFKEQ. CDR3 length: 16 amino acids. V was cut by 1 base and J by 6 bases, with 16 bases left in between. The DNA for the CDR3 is TGTGCCAGCAGCCAAGTTGGTGTGGAGGGGTTCAATGAGCAGTTCTTC. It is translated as CASSQVGVEGFNEQFF.

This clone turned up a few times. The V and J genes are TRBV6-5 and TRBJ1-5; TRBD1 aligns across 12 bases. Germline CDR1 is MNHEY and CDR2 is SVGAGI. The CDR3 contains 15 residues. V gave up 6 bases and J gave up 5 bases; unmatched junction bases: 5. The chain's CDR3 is CASSPGQGAYQPQHF. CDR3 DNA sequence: TGTGCCAGCAGCCCGGGACAGGGGGCTTATCAGCCCCAGCATTTT.

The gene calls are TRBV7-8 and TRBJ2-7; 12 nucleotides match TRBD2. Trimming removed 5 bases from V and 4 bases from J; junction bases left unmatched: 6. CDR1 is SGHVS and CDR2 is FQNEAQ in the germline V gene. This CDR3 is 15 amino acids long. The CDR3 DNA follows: TGTGCCAGCAGCCCCAGGACTAGCGGGGTATACGAGCAGTACTTC. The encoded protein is CASSPRTSGVYEQYF.

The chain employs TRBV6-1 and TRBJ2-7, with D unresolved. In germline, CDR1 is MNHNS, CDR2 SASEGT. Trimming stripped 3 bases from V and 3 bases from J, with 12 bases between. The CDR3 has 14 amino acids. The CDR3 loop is CASSERPTGYEQYF. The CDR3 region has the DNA TGTGCCAGCAGTGAGCGGCCGACGGGCTACGAGCAGTACTTC.

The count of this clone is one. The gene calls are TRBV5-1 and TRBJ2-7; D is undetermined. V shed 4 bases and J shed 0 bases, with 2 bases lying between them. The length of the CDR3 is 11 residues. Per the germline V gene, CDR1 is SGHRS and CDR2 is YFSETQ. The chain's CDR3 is CASSHSYEQYF. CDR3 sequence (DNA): TGCGCCAGCAGCCACTCCTACGAGCAGTACTTC.

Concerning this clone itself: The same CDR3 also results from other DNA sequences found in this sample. The CDR3 region is CSVALLADNEQFF. The CDR3 DNA reads as TGCAGCGTTGCTTTACTGGCGGACAATGAGCAGTTCTTC. V usage is TRBV29-1 and J usage is TRBJ2-1; D is unclear. V lost 4 bases, J lost 5 bases, and 12 bases lay in between. The CDR3 runs 13 residues. Germline V gene sequence: CDR1 SQVTM, CDR2 ANQGSEA.